Listed here are 31 T cell receptor beta chains from one sample, sequenced in a study of cytomegalovirus exposure and HLA in healthy donors (TCRdb year 2017). The library came from the immunoSEQ multiplex PCR assay. The multiplex PCR relied on a mix of 60 forward primers for TCR Vbeta segments and 13 reverse primers for TCR Jbeta segments. TCRdb mirrors the immuneACCESS table, restricted to in-frame sequences. Some clones are absent from its copies; in checked studies, under half trace to an unresolved V gene, and the reason for the others is unknown. For this sample there are tens of thousands of clones; roughly 84% appear just once. Of the sample, 2.7% is held by the ten largest clones. Sequencing used PBMCs. The receptors shown here come from a man aged 25 to 45 in good health and CMV-seronegative.

This sequence joins TRBV28 and TRBJ1-1; 8 bases map to TRBD1. CDR1 is MDHEN, CDR2 SYDVKM, per germline. V trimming: 4 bases; J trimming: 2 bases; junction bases outside the gene matches: 3. CDR3 length: 14 amino acids. CDR3 region: CASSYGQGNTEAFF. Here the CDR3 DNA reads TGTGCCAGCAGTTACGGACAGGGTAACACTGAAGCTTTCTTT.

V usage is TRBV5-1 and J usage is TRBJ1-1; 7 bases map to TRBD1. In germline, CDR1 is SGHRS, CDR2 YFSETQ. The CDR3 is 16 residues long. Trimming took 1 base from V and 3 from J; bases not matched to a gene: 9. The CDR3 nucleotides read TGCGCCAGCAGCTTGAAGGGGGCCGGTCGGGACACTGAAGCTTTCTTT. This translates into CASSLKGAGRDTEAFF.

The CDR3 protein is CASSLVFSPGNTIYF. The CDR3 coding sequence is TGCGCCAGCAGCTTGGTTTTCTCCCCGGGAAACACCATATATTTT. This sequence joins TRBV5-1 and TRBJ1-3; no clear D. V shed 0 bases and J shed 4 bases, with 11 bases lying between them. Germline-derived CDR1 and CDR2 are SGHRS and YFSETQ. The CDR3 totals 15 residues. The full variable domain, rest sourced from reference TRBV5-1 and TRBJ1-3, is KAGVTQTPRYLIKTRGQQVTLSCSPISGHRSVSWYQQTPGQGLQFLFEYFSETQRNKGNFPGRFSGRQFSNSRSEMNVSTLELGDSALYLCASSLVFSPGNTIYFGEGSWLTVV.

The rearrangement joins TRBV7-9 to TRBJ2-7; weak D call: TRBD1 (6 bases). Trimming took 5 bases from V and 0 from J, leaving 11 bases between them. CDR1 is SEHNR and CDR2 is FQNEAQ in the germline V gene (reference sequence). The CDR3 is 14 amino acids. CDR3 residues: CASSPWDNSYEQYF. The CDR3 coding sequence is TGTGCCAGCAGCCCCTGGGACAACTCCTACGAGCAGTACTTC.

V usage is TRBV9 and J usage is TRBJ2-7; maybe TRBD2 (6 bases). This CDR3 region has 15 residues. Germline values: CDR1 SGDLS, CDR2 YYNGEE. V lost 0 bases and J 3 bases, leaving 13 bases between the germline ends. The CDR3 DNA reads as TGTGCCAGCAGCGTAGATACGGGACTTCACTACGAGCAGTACTTC. It yields the protein CASSVDTGLHYEQYF.

V usage is TRBV6-1 and J usage is TRBJ1-2; 8 nucleotides align to TRBD1. The CDR3 consists of 13 residues. From germline, CDR1 is MNHNS and CDR2 SASEGT. Trimming at V came to 6 bases and at J to 7 bases, leaving 7 bases not matched to a gene. The CDR3 region is CASRREDRVGYTF. CDR3 in DNA: TGTGCCAGCAGGCGCGAGGACAGGGTTGGCTACACCTTC.

This chain uses TRBV19 with TRBJ2-3; 14 positions agree with TRBD2. The germline V gene has CDR1 LNHDA and CDR2 SQIVND (reference sequence). This CDR3 contains 19 residues. V trimming: 0 bases; J trimming: 1 base; junction bases outside the gene matches: 6. CDR3 DNA: TGTGCCAGTAGTATAGATAGCATGGGACTAGCGGGGGGCACAGATACGCAGTATTTT. Protein product: CASSIDSMGLAGGTDTQYF.

The chain employs TRBV7-9 and TRBJ2-5; D unresolved. This CDR3 contains 14 residues. Trimming took 3 bases from V and 3 from J, leaving 11 bases between them. The V gene's germline CDR1 is SEHNR and CDR2 FQNEAQ (reference sequence). CDR3 bases: TGTGCCAGCAGCTTGGGCCTGGTCAAAGAGACCCAGTACTTC. Translation: CASSLGLVKETQYF.

The chain combines TRBV7-2 with TRBJ2-3; D ambiguous. V lost 0 bases and J lost 2, with 9 bases in between. The CDR3 consists of 15 residues. The V gene's germline CDR1 is SGHTA and CDR2 FQGNSA. CDR3: CASSLAQLYTDTQYF. The CDR3 nucleotides read TGTGCCAGCAGCTTAGCACAGCTTTACACAGATACGCAGTATTTT.

This chain connects TRBV6-1 to TRBJ1-2; 9 positions match TRBD1. The germline gives CDR1 MNHNS, CDR2 SASEGT. Germline trimming cut 5 bases from V and 5 bases from J; bases unmatched to any gene: 9. CDR3 length: 15 amino acids. For the CDR3, the DNA is TGTGCCAGCAGTACCCGGGACAGGGAAGGGTATGGCTACACCTTC. Translating it yields CASSTRDREGYGYTF.

The genes are TRBV5-5 and TRBJ1-1; D is unresolved. Germline CDR1 is SGHKS and CDR2 is YYEKEE (reference sequence). The length of the CDR3 is 13 residues. The V end lost 1 base, the J end lost 5 bases, and 9 bases lay between the germline ends. The CDR3 DNA is TGTGCCAGCAGCTTGCAGGTTGAGACTGAAGCTTTCTTT. It codes for CASSLQVETEAFF.

This clone has more than one count but fewer than ten. The rearrangement links TRBV30 to TRBJ2-4; D is perhaps TRBD1 (6 bases). The V gene's germline CDR1 is GTSNPN and CDR2 SVGIG (reference sequence). V lost 7 bases, J lost 6 bases, and 13 bases lay in between. This CDR3 spans 12 amino acids. CDR3 DNA sequence: TGTGCCTTTAAGACAGGAGGAAACATTCAGTACTTC. Its translation is CAFKTGGNIQYF.

This chain links TRBV29-1 with TRBJ2-3, with D perhaps matching TRBD2 (6 bases). The CDR3 is 13 residues long. Trimming removed 4 bases from V and 2 bases from J, with 10 bases in between. CDR1 is SQVTM, CDR2 ANQGSEA, per germline. The CDR3 bases are TGCAGCGTTGGACTAGTAGCCACAGATACGCAGTATTTT. Translated: CSVGLVATDTQYF.

This sequence joins TRBV5-1 and TRBJ2-5; D possibly corresponds to TRBD1 (6 bases). This CDR3 is 16 amino acids long. Germline CDR1 reads SGHRS; CDR2 reads YFSETQ. Trimming took 0 bases from V and 2 from J, leaving 14 bases between them. For the CDR3, the DNA is TGCGCCAGCAGCTTGGAAACAGGGTTGTGGCAAGAGACCCAGTACTTC. Residues: CASSLETGLWQETQYF. The whole variable domain, remainder taken from reference TRBV5-1 and TRBJ2-5, is KAGVTQTPRYLIKTRGQQVTLSCSPISGHRSVSWYQQTPGQGLQFLFEYFSETQRNKGNFPGRFSGRQFSNSRSEMNVSTLELGDSALYLCASSLETGLWQETQYFGPGTRLLVL.

V and J are TRBV7-2 and TRBJ1-1, with a tentative D call TRBD1 (6 bases). The V end lost 7 bases, the J end lost 4 bases, and 13 bases lay between the germline ends. In germline, CDR1 is SGHTA, CDR2 FQGNSA. The CDR3 loop spans 13 amino acids. The CDR3 DNA reads as TGTGCCAGCAAAAAACAGGGTTCCACTGAAGCTTTCTTT. It codes for CASKKQGSTEAFF. The variable domain in full, completed from reference TRBV7-2 and TRBJ1-1, reads GAGVSQSPSNKVTEKGKDVELRCDPISGHTALYWYRQSLGQGLEFLIYFQGNSAPDKSGLPSDRFSAERTGGSVSTLTIQRTQQEDSAVYLCASKKQGSTEAFFGQGTRLTVV.

The chain has TRBV5-1 and TRBJ1-1; D is uncertain. Germline CDR1 SGHRS, CDR2 YFSETQ. Trimming shortened V by 0 bases and J by 2 bases, and 8 bases separated the two germline ends. The CDR3 consists of 14 residues. CDR3 loop: CASSLAEVNTEAFF. CDR3 sequence (DNA): TGCGCCAGCAGCTTGGCCGAGGTCAACACTGAAGCTTTCTTT.

V usage is TRBV19 and J usage is TRBJ1-5; D uncertain. Between the trimmed V and J ends, which lost 1 base and 7 bases, there was a span of 11 bases. Germline CDR1 is LNHDA and CDR2 is SQIVND (reference sequence). The CDR3 sequence is 14 residues long. This CDR3 is CASSIGGPNQPQHF. The CDR3, as DNA: TGTGCCAGTAGTATAGGAGGGCCTAACCAGCCCCAGCATTTT.

The chain recombines TRBV28 with TRBJ2-2, with a tentative D call TRBD2 (6 bases). This CDR3 comprises 14 residues. Germline CDR1 and CDR2: MDHEN and SYDVKM. With 10 bases removed from V and 3 bases from J, the gap between germline ends came to 15 bases. CDR3 DNA sequence: TGTGCCACCACGGGCTGGGGGGACACCGGGGAGCTGTTTTTT. It codes for CATTGWGDTGELFF.

This clone appeared a few times. V and J are TRBV6-4 and TRBJ2-2; 9 bases align to TRBD2. From germline, CDR1 is MRHNA and CDR2 SNTAGT. This CDR3 contains 16 residues. With 0 bases clipped from V and 1 base from J, the junction kept 0 bases outside the gene matches. In DNA form, the CDR3 reads TGTGCCAGCAGTGACTCACTAGCGGGGAACACCGGGGAGCTGTTTTTT. Translation gives CASSDSLAGNTGELFF.

The V gene is TRBV19, the J gene TRBJ1-1, with a tentative D call TRBD1 (5 bases). The CDR3 is 14 residues long. Trimming took off 3 bases at V and 5 bases at J, with 13 bases between the two ends. The germline CDR1 and CDR2 sequences are LNHDA and SQIVND (reference sequence). CDR3 in DNA: TGTGCCAGTAGTATGGTCCAGGGAGGAACTGAAGCTTTCTTT. Amino acids: CASSMVQGGTEAFF. Filled out from reference TRBV19 and TRBJ1-1, the complete variable domain reads DGGITQSPKYLFRKEGQNVTLSCEQNLNHDAMYWYRQDPGQGLRLIYYSQIVNDFQKGDIAEGYSVSREKKESFPLTVTSAQKNPTAFYLCASSMVQGGTEAFFGQGTRLTVV.

This sequence joins TRBV29-1 and TRBJ1-1; D remains ambiguous. V was shortened by 1 base and J by 1 base, with 7 bases between the two germline ends. CDR3 length: 13 amino acids. The germline V gene encodes CDR1 SQVTM and CDR2 ANQGSEA. The CDR3 DNA sequence: TGCAGCGTTGAAGGCCAGTCGAACACTGAAGCTTTCTTT. Amino acids: CSVEGQSNTEAFF. The whole variable domain, remainder taken from reference TRBV29-1 and TRBJ1-1, is SAVISQKPSRDICQRGTSLTIQCQVDSQVTMMFWYRQQPGQSLTLIATANQGSEATYESGFVIDKFPISRPNLTFSTLTVSNMSPEDSSIYLCSVEGQSNTEAFFGQGTRLTVV.

This rearrangement joins TRBV28 to TRBJ1-4; D is uncertain. CDR1 and CDR2 (germline): MDHEN, SYDVKM. The V end was cut by 6 bases, the J end by 8 bases, with 7 bases between. This CDR3 has 11 amino acids. The CDR3 spells CASSGEEKLFF. The DNA for the CDR3 is TGTGCCAGCAGCGGGGAGGAAAAACTGTTTTTT.

The chain recombines TRBV18 with TRBJ1-4; no clear D gene. The CDR3 consists of 13 residues. V was cut by 6 bases and J by 3 bases, with 8 bases left in between. Germline CDR1 KGHSH, CDR2 LQKENI. CDR3 sequence reads: CASSIRANEKLFF. CDR3 coding DNA: TGTGCCAGCTCCATCCGAGCTAATGAAAAACTGTTTTTT.

The V and J genes are TRBV4-1 and TRBJ1-3; D perhaps matches TRBD1 (5 bases). Germline CDR1 and CDR2: MGHRA and YSYEKL. V lost 7 bases and J lost 2, with 12 bases in between. The CDR3 spans 14 residues. CDR3 sequence reads: CASMGGTPGNTIYF. The DNA of the CDR3 is TGCGCCAGCATGGGGGGTACTCCTGGAAACACCATATATTTT.

The chain carries TRBV29-1 and TRBJ1-5; 8 positions match TRBD1. The V segment lost 4 bases and the J segment 5 bases; nucleotides outside the gene matches: 4. The CDR3 consists of 13 residues. Germline CDR1 and CDR2: SQVTM and ANQGSEA. The CDR3 is CSVGTGGDQPQHF. CDR3 DNA sequence: TGCAGCGTTGGAACAGGGGGGGATCAGCCCCAGCATTTT.

The rearrangement joins TRBV7-3 to TRBJ1-6; 8 bases line up with TRBD1. Germline V gives CDR1 SGHTA, CDR2 FQGTGA. The CDR3 loop spans 15 amino acids. The trim removed 0 bases at V and 7 bases at J, leaving 2 bases unmatched. CDR3 loop: CASSLTTGENSPLHF. The CDR3 DNA is TGTGCCAGCAGCTTAACGACAGGGGAAAATTCACCCCTCCACTTT.

V is TRBV4-1 and J is TRBJ1-2; the D gene is possibly TRBD1 (5 bases). Trimming pared 0 bases from V and 6 bases from J, leaving 8 bases between. CDR1 and CDR2 (germline): MGHRA, YSYEKL. This CDR3 contains 13 residues. In nucleotides, the CDR3 is TGCGCCAGCAGCCAAGAAGGGGCGGATGGCTACACCTTC. Translation gives CASSQEGADGYTF.

The rearrangement uses TRBV19 and TRBJ1-2, with D maybe TRBD1 (6 bases). Germline V gene lookup returns CDR1 LNHDA and CDR2 SQIVND (reference sequence). The CDR3 contains 13 residues. Trimming cost V 3 bases and J 4 bases, with 9 bases left between them. In nucleotides, the CDR3 is TGTGCCAGTAGTATGACAGGTTTCTATGGCTACACCTTC. It translates to CASSMTGFYGYTF.

The table lists this clone with a few counts. The V call is TRBV5-6, the J call TRBJ1-2; D is unclear. Germline CDR1 and CDR2: SGHDT and YYEEEE. V was pared by 1 base and J by 0 bases, with 10 bases between. The CDR3 is 15 residues long. CDR3 region: CASSLFFLTNYGYTF. As DNA, the CDR3 is TGTGCCAGCAGCTTGTTTTTTCTTACTAACTATGGCTACACCTTC.

This clone was recorded once. The rearrangement joins TRBV18 to TRBJ2-7; the match to TRBD1 covers 8 bases. Germline CDR1 reads KGHSH; CDR2 reads LQKENI. CDR3 length: 16 amino acids. Unmatched junction bases numbered 14, after V lost 5 bases and J lost 5 bases. CDR3 residues: CASSDDRGFLKNEQYF. CDR3 sequence (DNA): TGTGCCAGCTCAGACGACAGGGGCTTTTTGAAAAACGAGCAGTACTTC.

This chain links TRBV28 with TRBJ1-2; 9 nucleotides match TRBD1. V shed 5 bases and J 7 bases; nucleotides not matched to a gene: 11. CDR3 length: 15 amino acids. Germline CDR1 is MDHEN and CDR2 is SYDVKM. CDR3 loop: CASSPSQQGASGYTF. Here the CDR3 DNA reads TGTGCCAGCAGTCCCAGCCAACAGGGGGCTAGTGGCTACACCTTC.